These 12 T cell receptor beta chains were sequenced from one sample in a study of monozygotic twins with inflammatory bowel disease. No DNA is given; TCRdb re-called the 5' RACE reads and lists each CDR3 protein once. The sample features 45,000 or so distinct CDR3 sequences, with approximately 5.8% in its top ten. The sample comprised blood. The receptors were gathered from a human donor with ulcerative colitis or Crohn's disease, or a healthy co-twin of an affected twin (not recorded which).

J is TRBJ2-2 and V is TRBV9; TCRdb's assignment of TRBD1 cannot be checked, as there is no DNA. The CDR3 covers 15 residues. Germline V gene lookup returns CDR1 SGDLS and CDR2 YYNGEE. CDR3: CASSVEGGPTGELFF.

The V and J genes are TRBV7-9 and TRBJ2-3; TCRdb indicates TRBD1, and absent DNA this call remains unverified. The CDR3 loop spans 15 amino acids. Germline-derived CDR1 and CDR2 are SEHNR and FQNEAQ (reference sequence). The CDR3: CASSLGDRVPDTQYF.

This rearrangement joins TRBV5-1 to TRBJ2-7. Germline CDR1 SGHRS, CDR2 YFSETQ. CDR3 length: 13 residues. The CDR3 reads CASSLGGYYEQYF. The variable domain in full, with the rest retrieved from reference TRBV5-1 and TRBJ2-7, is KAGVTQTPRYLIKTRGQQVTLSCSPISGHRSVSWYQQTPGQGLQFLFEYFSETQRNKGNFPGRFSGRQFSNSRSEMNVSTLELGDSALYLCASSLGGYYEQYFGPGTRLTVT.

The gene calls are TRBV11-2 and TRBJ1-1. The germline V gene encodes CDR1 SGHAT and CDR2 FQNNGV. The CDR3 has 14 amino acids. CDR3: CASSLLLVNTEAFF.

The chain combines TRBV28 with TRBJ2-7; TCRdb proposes TRBD1, but this gene call is untestable without DNA. The CDR3 runs to 15 residues. The germline CDR1 and CDR2 sequences are MDHEN and SYDVKM. CDR3 sequence reads: CASSLPGGYVYEQYF.

The rearrangement joins TRBV7-2 to TRBJ1-1. CDR3 length: 12 amino acids. The germline gives CDR1 SGHTA, CDR2 FQGNSA. The CDR3 here is CASSLALLRAFF.

The chain has TRBV3-1 and TRBJ2-2. In germline, CDR1 is LGHDT, CDR2 YNNKEL (reference sequence). The CDR3 consists of 14 residues. The CDR3 is CASSRWSWTGELFF.

V usage is TRBV2 and J usage is TRBJ2-1; TCRdb's D call, TRBD2, is unchecked because there is no DNA. Germline lookup yields CDR1 SNHLY and CDR2 FYNNEI. The CDR3 sequence is 17 residues long. CDR3 amino acids: CASSVSQASGSFNEQFF.

This sequence joins TRBV6-2 or TRBV6-3 and TRBJ2-7. The CDR3 has 11 amino acids. CDR1 and CDR2 from the germline V gene are MNHEY and SVGEGT. The CDR3 sequence: CASSLLYEQYF.

V is TRBV14 and J is TRBJ2-5; TCRdb outputs TRBD2, but without DNA this stays unchecked. Germline CDR1 reads SGHDN; CDR2 reads FVKESK. The CDR3 extends over 16 amino acids. CDR3 loop: CASSLPSGGFQETQYF.

The chain has TRBV27 and TRBJ1-1. The CDR3 runs 13 residues. CDR1 MNHEY and CDR2 SMNVEV come from the germline V gene (reference sequence). The CDR3 loop is CASSFGPTTEAFF.

The rearrangement joins TRBV6-5 to TRBJ1-5; as DNA is missing, the TRBD1 call by TCRdb cannot be tested. Germline V CDR1 and CDR2: MNHEY, SVGAGI. This CDR3 contains 16 residues. The CDR3 sequence: CASSSRTGVTNQPQHF.